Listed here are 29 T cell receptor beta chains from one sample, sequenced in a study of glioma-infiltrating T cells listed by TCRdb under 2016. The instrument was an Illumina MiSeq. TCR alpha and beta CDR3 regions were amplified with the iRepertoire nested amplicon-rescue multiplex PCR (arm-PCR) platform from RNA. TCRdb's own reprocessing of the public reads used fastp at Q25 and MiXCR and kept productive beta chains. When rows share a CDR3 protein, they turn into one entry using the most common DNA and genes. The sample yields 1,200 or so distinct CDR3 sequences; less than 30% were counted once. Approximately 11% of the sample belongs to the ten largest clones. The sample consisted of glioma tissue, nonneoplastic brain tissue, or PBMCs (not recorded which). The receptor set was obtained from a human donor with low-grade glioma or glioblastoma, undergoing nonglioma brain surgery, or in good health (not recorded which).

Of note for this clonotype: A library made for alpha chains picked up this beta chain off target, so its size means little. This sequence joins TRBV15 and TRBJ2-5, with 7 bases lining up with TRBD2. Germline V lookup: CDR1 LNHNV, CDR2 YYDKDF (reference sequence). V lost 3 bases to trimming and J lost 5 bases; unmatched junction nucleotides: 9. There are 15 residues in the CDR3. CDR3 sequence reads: CATSSVGRGKETQYF. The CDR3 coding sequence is TGTGCCACCAGCAGCGTTGGGAGGGGCAAGGAGACCCAGTACTTC.

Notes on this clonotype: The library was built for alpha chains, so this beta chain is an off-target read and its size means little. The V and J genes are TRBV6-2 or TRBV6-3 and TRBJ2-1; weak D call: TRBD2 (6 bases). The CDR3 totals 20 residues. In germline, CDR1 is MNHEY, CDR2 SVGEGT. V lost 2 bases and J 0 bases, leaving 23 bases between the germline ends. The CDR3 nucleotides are TGTGCCAGCAGTTACACAACCGGGACTCCGGACCGGAGCTCCTACAATGAGCAGTTCTTC. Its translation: CASSYTTGTPDRSSYNEQFF.

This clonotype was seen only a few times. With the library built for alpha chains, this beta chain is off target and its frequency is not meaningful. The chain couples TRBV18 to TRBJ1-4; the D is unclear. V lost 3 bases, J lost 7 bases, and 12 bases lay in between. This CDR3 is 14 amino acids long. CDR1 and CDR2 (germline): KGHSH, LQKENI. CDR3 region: CASSPLEGREKLFF. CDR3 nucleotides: TGTGCCAGCTCACCCTTAGAAGGACGTGAAAAACTGTTTTTT. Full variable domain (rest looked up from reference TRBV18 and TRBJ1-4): NAGVMQNPRHLVRRRGQEARLRCSPMKGHSHVYWYRQLPEEGLKFMVYLQKENIIDESGMPKERFSAEFPKEGPSILRIQQVVRGDSAAYFCASSPLEGREKLFFGSGTQLSVL.

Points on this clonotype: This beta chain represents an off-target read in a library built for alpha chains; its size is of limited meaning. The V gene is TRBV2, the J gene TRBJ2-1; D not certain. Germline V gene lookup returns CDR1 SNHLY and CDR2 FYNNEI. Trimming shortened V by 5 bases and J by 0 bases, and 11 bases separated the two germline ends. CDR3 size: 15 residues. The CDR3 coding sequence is TGTGCCAGCAGTTCAACGCGGAGCTCCTACAATGAGCAGTTCTTC. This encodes CASSSTRSSYNEQFF. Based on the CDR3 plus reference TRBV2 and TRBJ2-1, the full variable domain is EPEVTQTPSHQVTQMGQEVILRCVPISNHLYFYWYRQILGQKVEFLVSFYNNEISEKSEIFDDQFSVERPDGSNFTLKIRSTKLEDSAMYFCASSSTRSSYNEQFFGPGTRLTVL.

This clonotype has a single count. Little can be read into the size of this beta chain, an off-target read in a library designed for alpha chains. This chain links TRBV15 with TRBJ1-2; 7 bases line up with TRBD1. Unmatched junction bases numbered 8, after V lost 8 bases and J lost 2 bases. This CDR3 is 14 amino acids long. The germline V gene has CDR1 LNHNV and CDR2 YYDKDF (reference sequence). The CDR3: CATSGTATNYGYTF. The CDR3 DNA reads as TGTGCCACCTCCGGGACAGCTACGAACTATGGCTACACCTTC.

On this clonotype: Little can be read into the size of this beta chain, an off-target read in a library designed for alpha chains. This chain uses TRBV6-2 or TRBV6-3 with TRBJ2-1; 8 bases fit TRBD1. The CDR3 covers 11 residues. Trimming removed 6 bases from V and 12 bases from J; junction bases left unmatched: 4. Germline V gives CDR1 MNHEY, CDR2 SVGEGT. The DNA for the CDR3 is TGTGCCAGCAGGGACAGGGCTCGGCAGTTCTTC. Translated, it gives CASRDRARQFF.

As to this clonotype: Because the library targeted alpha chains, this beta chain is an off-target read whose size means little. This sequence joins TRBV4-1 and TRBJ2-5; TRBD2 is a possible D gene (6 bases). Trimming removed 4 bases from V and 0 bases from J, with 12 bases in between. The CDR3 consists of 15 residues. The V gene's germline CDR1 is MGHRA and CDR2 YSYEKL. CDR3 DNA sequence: TGCGCCAGCAGCCCGTCTTCGGGGGACCAAGAGACCCAGTACTTC. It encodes CASSPSSGDQETQYF.

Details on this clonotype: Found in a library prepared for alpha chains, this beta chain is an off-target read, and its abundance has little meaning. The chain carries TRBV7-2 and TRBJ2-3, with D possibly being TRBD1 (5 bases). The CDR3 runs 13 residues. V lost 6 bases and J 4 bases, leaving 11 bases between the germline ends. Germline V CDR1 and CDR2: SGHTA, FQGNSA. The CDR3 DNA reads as TGTGCCAGCAGAGCCCAGGGTGCAGATACGCAGTATTTT. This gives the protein CASRAQGADTQYF.

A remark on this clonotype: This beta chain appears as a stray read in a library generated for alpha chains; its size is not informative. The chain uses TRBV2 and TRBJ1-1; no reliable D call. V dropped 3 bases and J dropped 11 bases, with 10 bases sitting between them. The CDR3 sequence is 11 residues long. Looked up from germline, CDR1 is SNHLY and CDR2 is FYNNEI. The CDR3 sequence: CASSEGRRAFF. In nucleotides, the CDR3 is TGTGCCAGCAGTGAGGGCAGGAGGGCTTTCTTT.

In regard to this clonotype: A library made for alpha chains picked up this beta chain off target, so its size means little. CDR3 sequence: CASSLTGEQPQHF. CDR3 nucleotide sequence: TGTGCCAGCTCACTGACAGGGGAACAGCCCCAGCATTTT. V gene TRBV18 combines with J gene TRBJ1-5; 8 positions match TRBD1. Trimming at V came to 4 bases and at J to 7 bases, leaving 3 bases not matched to a gene. Germline lookup yields CDR1 KGHSH and CDR2 LQKENI. The CDR3 spans 13 residues.

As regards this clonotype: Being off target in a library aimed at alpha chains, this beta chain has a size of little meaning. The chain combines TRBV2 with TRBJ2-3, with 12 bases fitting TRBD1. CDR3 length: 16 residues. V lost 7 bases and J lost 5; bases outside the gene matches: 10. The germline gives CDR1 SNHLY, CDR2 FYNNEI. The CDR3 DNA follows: TGTGCCAGCATATCGACCGGGACAGGGGGCGGAGATACGCAGTATTTT. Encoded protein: CASISTGTGGGDTQYF.

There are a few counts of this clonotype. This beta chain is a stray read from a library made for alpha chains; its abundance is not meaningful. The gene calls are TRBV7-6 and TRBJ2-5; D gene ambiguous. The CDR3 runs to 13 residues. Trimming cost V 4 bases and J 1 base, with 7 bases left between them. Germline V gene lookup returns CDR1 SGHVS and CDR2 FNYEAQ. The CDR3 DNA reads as TGTGCCAGCAGCTCGGTCGCCCAAGAGACCCAGTACTTC. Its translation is CASSSVAQETQYF.

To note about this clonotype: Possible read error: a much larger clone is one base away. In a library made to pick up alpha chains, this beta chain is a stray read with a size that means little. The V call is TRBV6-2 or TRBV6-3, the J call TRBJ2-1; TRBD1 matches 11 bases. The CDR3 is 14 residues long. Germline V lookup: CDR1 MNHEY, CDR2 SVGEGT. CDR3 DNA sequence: TGTGTCAGCAGAGGGGACAGGGGGAACAATGAGCAGTTCTTC. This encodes CVSRGDRGNNEQFF.

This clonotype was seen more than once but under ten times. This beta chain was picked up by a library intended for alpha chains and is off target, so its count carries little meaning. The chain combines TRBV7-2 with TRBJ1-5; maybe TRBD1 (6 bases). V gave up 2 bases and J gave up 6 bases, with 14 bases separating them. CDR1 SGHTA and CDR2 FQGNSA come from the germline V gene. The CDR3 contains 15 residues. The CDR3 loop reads CASSLTPQGGQPQHF. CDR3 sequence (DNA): TGTGCCAGCAGCTTAACCCCACAGGGAGGTCAGCCCCAGCATTTT. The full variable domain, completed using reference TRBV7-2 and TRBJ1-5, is GAGVSQSPSNKVTEKGKDVELRCDPISGHTALYWYRQSLGQGLEFLIYFQGNSAPDKSGLPSDRFSAERTGGSVSTLTIQRTQQEDSAVYLCASSLTPQGGQPQHFGDGTRLSIL.

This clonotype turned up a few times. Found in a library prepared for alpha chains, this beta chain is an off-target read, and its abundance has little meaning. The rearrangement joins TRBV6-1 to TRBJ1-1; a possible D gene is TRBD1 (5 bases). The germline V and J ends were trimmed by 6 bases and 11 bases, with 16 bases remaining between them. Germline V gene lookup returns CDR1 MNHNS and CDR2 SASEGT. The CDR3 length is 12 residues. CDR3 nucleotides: TGTGCCAGCAGCCCCCCCCGACAGTATGCTTTCTTT. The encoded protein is CASSPPRQYAFF.

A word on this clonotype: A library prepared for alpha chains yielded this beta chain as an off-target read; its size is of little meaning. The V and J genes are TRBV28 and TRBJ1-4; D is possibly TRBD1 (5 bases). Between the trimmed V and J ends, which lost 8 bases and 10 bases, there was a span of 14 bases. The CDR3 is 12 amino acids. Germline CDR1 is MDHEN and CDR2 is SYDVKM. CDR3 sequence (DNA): TGTGCCAGCCTGGGTCCCGGGGGAAAACTGTTTTTT. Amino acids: CASLGPGGKLFF. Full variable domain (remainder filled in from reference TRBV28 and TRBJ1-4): DVKVTQSSRYLVKRTGEKVFLECVQDMDHENMFWYRQDPGLGLRLIYFSYDVKMKEKGDIPEGYSVSREKKERFSLILESASTNQTSMYLCASLGPGGKLFFGSGTQLSVL.

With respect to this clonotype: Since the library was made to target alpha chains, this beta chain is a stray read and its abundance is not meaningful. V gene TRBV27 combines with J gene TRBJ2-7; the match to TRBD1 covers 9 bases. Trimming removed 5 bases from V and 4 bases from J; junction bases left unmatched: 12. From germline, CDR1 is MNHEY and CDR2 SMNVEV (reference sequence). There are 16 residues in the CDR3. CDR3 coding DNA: TGTGCCAGCAGTCCCCGACCGGGACAGGGTCCATACGAGCAGTACGTC. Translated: CASSPRPGQGPYEQYV.

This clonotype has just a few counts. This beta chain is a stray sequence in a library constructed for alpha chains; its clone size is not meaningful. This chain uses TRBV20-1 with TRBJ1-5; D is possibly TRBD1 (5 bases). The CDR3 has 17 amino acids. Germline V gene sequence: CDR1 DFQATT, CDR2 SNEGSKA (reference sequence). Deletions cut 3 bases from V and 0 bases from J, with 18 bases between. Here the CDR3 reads CSARAVGRARSNQPQHF. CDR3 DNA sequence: TGCAGTGCTAGGGCCGTGGGCAGGGCCCGTAGCAATCAGCCCCAGCATTTT.

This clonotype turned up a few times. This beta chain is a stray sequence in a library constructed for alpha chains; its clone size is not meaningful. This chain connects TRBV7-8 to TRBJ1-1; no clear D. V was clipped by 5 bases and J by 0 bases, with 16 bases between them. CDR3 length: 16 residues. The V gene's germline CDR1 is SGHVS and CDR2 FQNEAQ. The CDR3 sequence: CASSARPSAMNTEAFF. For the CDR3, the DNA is TGTGCCAGCAGCGCGAGACCCTCGGCCATGAACACTGAAGCTTTCTTT.

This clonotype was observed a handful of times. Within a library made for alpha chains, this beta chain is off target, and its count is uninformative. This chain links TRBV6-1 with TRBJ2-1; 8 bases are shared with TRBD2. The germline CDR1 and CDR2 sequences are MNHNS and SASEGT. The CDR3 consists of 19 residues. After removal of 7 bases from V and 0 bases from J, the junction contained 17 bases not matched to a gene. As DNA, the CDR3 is TGTGCCAGCAATCCTTCGGGGGGGCTGCTCTTTAGCTCCTACAATGAGCAGTTCTTC. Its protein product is CASNPSGGLLFSSYNEQFF.

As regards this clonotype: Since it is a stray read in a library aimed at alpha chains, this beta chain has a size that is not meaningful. The CDR3 is CASSLYDGRQETQYF. The CDR3 DNA sequence: TGTGCCAGCAGCTTGTATGACGGAAGACAAGAGACCCAGTACTTC. The rearrangement links TRBV5-4 to TRBJ2-5; D remains unclear. The CDR3 covers 15 residues. The germline gives CDR1 SGHNT, CDR2 YYREEE (reference sequence). V shed 1 base and J shed 2 bases, with 12 bases lying between them. The whole variable domain, remainder taken from reference TRBV5-4 and TRBJ2-5, is ETGVTQSPTHLIKTRGQQVTLRCSSQSGHNTVSWYQQALGQGPQFIFQYYREEENGRGNFPPRFSGLQFPNYSSELNVNALELDDSALYLCASSLYDGRQETQYFGPGTRLLVL.

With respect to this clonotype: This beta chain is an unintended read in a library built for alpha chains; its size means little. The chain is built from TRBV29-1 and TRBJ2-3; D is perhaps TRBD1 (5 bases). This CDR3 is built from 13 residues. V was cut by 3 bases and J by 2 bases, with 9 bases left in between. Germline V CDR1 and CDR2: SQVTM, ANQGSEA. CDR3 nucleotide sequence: TGCAGCGTTGATAAGGGGATCACAGATACGCAGTATTTT. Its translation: CSVDKGITDTQYF.

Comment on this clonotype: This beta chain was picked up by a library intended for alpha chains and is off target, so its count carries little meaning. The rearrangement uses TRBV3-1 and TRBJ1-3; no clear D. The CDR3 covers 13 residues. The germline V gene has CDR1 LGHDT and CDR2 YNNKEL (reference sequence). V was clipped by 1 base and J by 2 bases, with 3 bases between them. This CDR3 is CASSQAPGNTIYF. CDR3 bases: TGTGCCAGCAGCCAAGCTCCTGGAAACACCATATATTTT.

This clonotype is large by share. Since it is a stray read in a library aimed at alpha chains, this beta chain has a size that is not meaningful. The chain's CDR3 is CASSLALARTDTQYF. CDR3 nucleotides: TGTGCCAGCAGCTTAGCACTAGCACGCACAGATACGCAGTATTTT. The chain links TRBV7-2 to TRBJ2-3; TRBD2 is a possible D gene (6 bases). The CDR3 sequence is 15 residues long. The V end was cut by 0 bases, the J end by 1 base, with 8 bases between. The germline gives CDR1 SGHTA, CDR2 FQGNSA. The entire variable domain, with the rest obtained from reference TRBV7-2 and TRBJ2-3, is as follows: GAGVSQSPSNKVTEKGKDVELRCDPISGHTALYWYRQSLGQGLEFLIYFQGNSAPDKSGLPSDRFSAERTGGSVSTLTIQRTQQEDSAVYLCASSLALARTDTQYFGPGTRLTVL.

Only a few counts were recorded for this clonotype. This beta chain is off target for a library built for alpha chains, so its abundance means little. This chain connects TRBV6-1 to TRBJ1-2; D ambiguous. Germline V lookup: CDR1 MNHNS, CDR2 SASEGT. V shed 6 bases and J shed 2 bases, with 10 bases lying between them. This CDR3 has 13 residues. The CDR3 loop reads CASRFGNNYGYTF. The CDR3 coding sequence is TGTGCCAGCAGATTCGGCAACAACTATGGCTACACCTTC.

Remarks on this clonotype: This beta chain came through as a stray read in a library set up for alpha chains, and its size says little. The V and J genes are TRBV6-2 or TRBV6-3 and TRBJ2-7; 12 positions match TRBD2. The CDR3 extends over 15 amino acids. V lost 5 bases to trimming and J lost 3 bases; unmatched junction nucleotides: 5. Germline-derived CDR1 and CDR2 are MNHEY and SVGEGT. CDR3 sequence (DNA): TGTGCCAGCAGTGCGGAACTAGCGGGAGGCTACGAGCAGTACTTC. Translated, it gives CASSAELAGGYEQYF.

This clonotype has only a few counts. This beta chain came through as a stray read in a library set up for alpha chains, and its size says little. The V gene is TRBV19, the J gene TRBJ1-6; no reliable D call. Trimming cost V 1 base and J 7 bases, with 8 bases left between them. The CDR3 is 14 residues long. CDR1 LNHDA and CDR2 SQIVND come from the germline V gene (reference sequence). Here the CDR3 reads CASSIVHLNSPLHF. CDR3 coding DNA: TGTGCCAGTAGTATAGTTCACCTCAATTCACCCCTCCACTTT.

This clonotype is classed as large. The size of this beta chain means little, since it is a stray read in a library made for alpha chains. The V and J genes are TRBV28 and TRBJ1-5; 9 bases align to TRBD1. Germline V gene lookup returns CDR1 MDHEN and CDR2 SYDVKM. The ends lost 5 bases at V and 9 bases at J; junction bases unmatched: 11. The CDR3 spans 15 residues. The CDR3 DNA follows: TGTGCCAGCAGTAATCCCGGACAGGGGTCTCCGCCCCAGCATTTT. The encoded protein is CASSNPGQGSPPQHF.

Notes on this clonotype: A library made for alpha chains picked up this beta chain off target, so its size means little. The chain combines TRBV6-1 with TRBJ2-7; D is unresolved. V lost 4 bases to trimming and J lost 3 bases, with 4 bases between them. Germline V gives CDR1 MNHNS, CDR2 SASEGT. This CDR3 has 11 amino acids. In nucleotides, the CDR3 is TGTGCCAGCAGTGGGGGCTACGAGCAGTACTTC. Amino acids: CASSGGYEQYF.